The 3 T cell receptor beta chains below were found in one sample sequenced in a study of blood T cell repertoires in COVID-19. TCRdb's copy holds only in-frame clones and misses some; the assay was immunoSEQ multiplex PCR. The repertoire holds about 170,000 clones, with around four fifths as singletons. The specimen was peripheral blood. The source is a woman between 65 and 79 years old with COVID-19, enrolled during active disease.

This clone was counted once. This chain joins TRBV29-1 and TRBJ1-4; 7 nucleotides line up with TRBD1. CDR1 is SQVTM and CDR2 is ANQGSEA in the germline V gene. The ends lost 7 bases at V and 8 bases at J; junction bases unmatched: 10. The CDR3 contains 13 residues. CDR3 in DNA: TGCAGCGCCTATGACAGGGTGAGAGAAAAACTGTTTTTT. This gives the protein CSAYDRVREKLFF.

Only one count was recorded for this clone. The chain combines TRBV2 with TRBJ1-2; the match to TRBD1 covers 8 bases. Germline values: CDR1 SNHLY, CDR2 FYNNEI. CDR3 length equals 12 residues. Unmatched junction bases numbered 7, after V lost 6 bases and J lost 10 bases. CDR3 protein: CASRADRVLYTF. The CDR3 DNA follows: TGTGCCAGCAGGGCGGACAGGGTCCTCTACACCTTC.

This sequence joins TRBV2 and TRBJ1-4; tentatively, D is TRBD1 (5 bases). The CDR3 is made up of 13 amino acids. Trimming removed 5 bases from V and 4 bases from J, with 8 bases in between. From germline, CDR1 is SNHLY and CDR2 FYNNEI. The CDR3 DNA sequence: TGTGCCAGCAGTCGACAGAGTAATGAAAAACTGTTTTTT. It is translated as CASSRQSNEKLFF.